What follows describes a single TCR beta chain. What it binds is unknown. The data stem from a study of T cell responses to AZD1222 COVID-19 vaccine. Whole-study context: Some second doses came at about 4 weeks and others at about 12 weeks; these were pooled. Study-level points and caveats: Receipt of two AZD1222 doses was followed by a rise in Spike-specific TCR breadth and depth. Vaccine-related CD4 TCRs covered spike, predominating at 160-218 and 743-854. Per reports, nearly half of all spike-specific TCRs target regions that are unmutated in variants.

Germline loops: CDR1 SGHRS, CDR2 YFSETQ. This CDR3 contains 15 residues. V dropped 4 bases and J dropped 3; count of bases not matched to a gene: 9. Profiled with immunoSEQ multiplex PCR; TCRdb holds only in-frame clones, not every one. Here the sample spans 86,000 or so clones, roughly 90% being singletons. The TCR comes from an adult in good health. The chain combines TRBV5-1 with TRBJ2-7; 8 nucleotides align to TRBD1. The starting material was peripheral blood, obtained on day 0 of AZD1222 vaccination. CDR3 sequence reads: CASSPQGARGYEQYF. CDR3 coding DNA: TGCGCCAGCAGCCCCCAGGGGGCGAGGGGCTACGAGCAGTACTTC.